This TCR beta chain was obtained from a study of T cells in Graves' hyperthyroidism and ophthalmopathy. Concerning this clonotype: What it binds is not known. A much larger clone is a single base away; this may be a read error.

The CDR3 sequence is 17 residues long. Germline V CDR1 and CDR2: ENHRY, SYGVKD. Criteria for exclusion of patients were uncontrolled infection, other autoimmune disease, pregnancy or lactation. Each diagnosis drew on symptoms, thyroxine, TRAb, thyroid ultrasound and orbital computed tomography findings. Study-level findings and limits: Before onset, ophthalmopathy was predicted by the model a median around 6.5 months earlier. Within blood appeared most thyroid clonotypes that had expanded above 0.001.

The TCR beta CDR3 regions underwent amplification using RNA transcripts as the source. First-round RT-PCR of the TCR CDR3 relied on the HTBI primer set. TCRdb fed the multiplex PCR reads into MiXCR, producing one record per CDR3 protein. The profile shows hundreds of thousands of distinct CDR3 sequences, 45% of them singletons. The chain uses TRBV10-3 and TRBJ1-2, with unresolved D. This receptor was obtained from an adult man with Graves' disease, either hyperthyroidism or ophthalmopathy (not recorded which). Sequences were obtained from peripheral blood or thyroid tissue (not recorded which). The CDR3 here is CAISESGYEGAYYGHTF. CDR3 bases: TGTGCCATCAGTGAGTCAGGATACGAGGGCGCTTACTATGGCCACACCTTC.